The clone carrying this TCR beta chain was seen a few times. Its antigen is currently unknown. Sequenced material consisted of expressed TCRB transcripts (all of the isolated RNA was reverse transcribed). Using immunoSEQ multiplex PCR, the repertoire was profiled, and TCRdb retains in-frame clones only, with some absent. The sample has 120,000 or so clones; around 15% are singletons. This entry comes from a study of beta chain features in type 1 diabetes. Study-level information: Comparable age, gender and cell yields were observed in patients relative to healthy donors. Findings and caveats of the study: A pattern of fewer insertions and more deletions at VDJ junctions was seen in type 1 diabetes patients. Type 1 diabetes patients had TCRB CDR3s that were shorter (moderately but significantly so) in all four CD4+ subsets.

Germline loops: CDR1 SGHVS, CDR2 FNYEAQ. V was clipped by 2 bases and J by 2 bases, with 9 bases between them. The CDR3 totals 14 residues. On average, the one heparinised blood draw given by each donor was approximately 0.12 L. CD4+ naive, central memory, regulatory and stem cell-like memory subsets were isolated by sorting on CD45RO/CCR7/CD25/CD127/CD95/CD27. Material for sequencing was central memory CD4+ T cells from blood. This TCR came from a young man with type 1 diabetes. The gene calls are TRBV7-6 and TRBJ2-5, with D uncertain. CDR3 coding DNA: TGTGCCAGCAGCTTAATCAGTAGTCAAGAGACCCAGTACTTC. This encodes CASSLISSQETQYF. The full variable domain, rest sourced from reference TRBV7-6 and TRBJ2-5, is GAGVSQSPRYKVTKRGQDVALRCDPISGHVSLYWYRQALGQGPEFLTYFNYEAQQDKSGLPNDRFSAERPEGSISTLTIQRTEQRDSAMYRCASSLISSQETQYFGPGTRLLVL.